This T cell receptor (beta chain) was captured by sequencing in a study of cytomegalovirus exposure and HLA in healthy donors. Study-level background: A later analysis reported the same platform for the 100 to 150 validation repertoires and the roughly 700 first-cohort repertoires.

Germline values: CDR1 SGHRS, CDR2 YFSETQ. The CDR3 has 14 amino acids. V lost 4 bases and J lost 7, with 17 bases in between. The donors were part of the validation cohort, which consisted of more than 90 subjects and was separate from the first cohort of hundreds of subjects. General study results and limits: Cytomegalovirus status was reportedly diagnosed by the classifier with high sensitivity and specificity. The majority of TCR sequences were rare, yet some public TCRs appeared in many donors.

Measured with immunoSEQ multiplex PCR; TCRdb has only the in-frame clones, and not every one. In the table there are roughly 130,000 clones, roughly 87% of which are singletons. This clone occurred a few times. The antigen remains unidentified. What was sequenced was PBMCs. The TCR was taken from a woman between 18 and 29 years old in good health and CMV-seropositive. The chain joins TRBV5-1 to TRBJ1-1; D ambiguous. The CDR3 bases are TGCGCCAGCAGCCGTGCGGTTTTTTCCGGTGAAGCTTTCTTT. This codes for CASSRAVFSGEAFF.